This T cell receptor beta chain comes out of a study of T cells in Graves' hyperthyroidism and ophthalmopathy. PBMCs came from more than 8.5 ml fresh peripheral blood. TCR beta CDR3 regions were amplified from RNA. The HTBI primer set was used in a first-round RT-PCR of the TCR CDR3. TCRdb called the multiplex PCR reads again in MiXCR, with one record for every CDR3 protein. The table includes roughly 800,000 distinct CDR3 sequences, roughly 40% detected once. This clonotype was counted ten times or more. The antigen is unknown. CDR3 size: 12 residues. CDR1 and CDR2 (germline): SEHNR, FQNEAQ (reference sequence). V lost 1 base to trimming and J lost 2 bases, with 3 bases between them. Overall study results and limits: Within blood appeared most thyroid clonotypes that had expanded above 0.001. Before onset, ophthalmopathy was predicted by the model a median 6.5 months earlier.

The specimen sequenced was blood. V is TRBV7-9 and J is TRBJ2-7; D ambiguous. The receptor's source is a man younger than 35 with Graves' hyperthyroidism. CDR3 residues: CASSLVAYEQYF. Written as DNA, the CDR3 is TGTGCCAGCAGCTTAGTGGCCTACGAGCAGTACTTC.